The present entry profiles one T cell receptor beta chain with its context. The antigen remains undetermined. The assay was immunoSEQ multiplex PCR, and TCRdb's table has in-frame clones only and misses some. The sample lists 25,000 to 30,000 clones; around 80% were seen once. The V gene's germline CDR1 is SNHLY and CDR2 FYNNEI. The CDR3 totals 18 residues. V shed 4 bases and J shed 2 bases, with 18 bases lying between them. This sample is drawn from a study of vaccination effects on CD4 cells after COVID-19. The overall study: Participants completed two doses of the BNT162b2 or mRNA-1273 vaccine. General study findings and limits: Late post-vaccination, clones induced by infection and those induced by vaccine underwent marked clonal contraction. The study found that only 1 of 255 vaccine-induced clones from healthy vaccinees cross-reacted with common cold coronaviruses. Only a few convalescent patients and no early post-infection timepoints featured in the study.

Sequencing followed a ViraFEST assay step that expanded antigen-specific CD4+ T cells with viral peptide pools. Scientists isolated CD4+ T cells after an approximately 10-day culture period ended. Absence of prior SARS-CoV-2 infection characterized the vaccine recipients, who showed negative nucleocapsid antibodies. The origin of this receptor is a human donor who received a COVID-19 vaccine. This specimen consisted of CD4+ T cells from PBMCs cultured with SARS-CoV-2 spike peptides, obtained before COVID-19 vaccination. J is TRBJ2-6 and V is TRBV2, with D possibly matching TRBD1 (7 bases). DNA of the CDR3: TGTGCCAGCAGTGGGGAGACAGGGAGGTCTCCTGGGGCCAACGTCCTGACTTTC. It encodes CASSGETGRSPGANVLTF.